The clone carrying this T cell receptor (beta chain) was counted a single time. Its antigen is unidentified. In the PCR, 60 Vbeta and 13 Jbeta primers were used. Method: immunoSEQ multiplex PCR; TCRdb's copy keeps in-frame clones and lacks some. The sample lists about 140,000 clones, 60% to 80% occurring once. This record comes from a study of cytomegalovirus exposure and HLA in healthy donors. In the study overall: One earlier analysis, a look at around 170 million T cells, found almost 120 million unique TCR beta sequences. Study conclusions and caveats: Later genetic work tied a missense DCLRE1C variant to beta-chain V and J trimming.

V was cut by 3 bases and J by 7 bases, with 12 bases left in between. Germline lookup yields CDR1 SQVTM and CDR2 ANQGSEA. The CDR3 has 13 residues. The chain links TRBV29-1 to TRBJ1-4; D is uncertain. This receptor was taken from a woman under 40 in good health and CMV-seronegative. What was sequenced was PBMCs. The CDR3 coding sequence is TGCAGCGTTGACCGGGAGGGAGGTGAAAAACTGTTTTTT. This encodes CSVDREGGEKLFF.